The clone carrying this T cell receptor (beta chain) has only a few counts. The data were obtained in a study of blood T cells in healthy people across ages. Trimming took off 6 bases at V and 4 bases at J, with 12 bases between the two ends. The CDR3 has 14 amino acids. A second PCR of 7 to 11 cycles used a sample-barcoded 5' primer and a J-beta primer mix. TCRdb re-called the 5' RACE reads through MiXCR, storing one row per CDR3 protein. The sample contains some 1.8 million distinct CDR3 sequences, about 39% of which appear only once. The sequence was collected from a human donor in good health. The rearrangement links TRBV12-3 or TRBV12-4 to TRBJ1-4, with D possibly matching TRBD1 (6 bases). The sample comprised blood. The CDR3 DNA follows: TGTGCCAGCAGACACGACAGGAGTAATGAAAAACTGTTTTTT. Translation gives CASRHDRSNEKLFF.